Below, 19 T cell receptor beta chains from the same sample are listed, as sequenced in a study of blood T cell repertoires in COVID-19. Some clones are missing from TCRdb's copy, which holds only in-frame ones; the method was immunoSEQ multiplex PCR. Here the sample spans approximately 300,000 clones, approximately 82% being singletons. Sequences were obtained from peripheral blood. These receptors were collected from a woman between 50 and 59 years old with acute or convalescent COVID-19.

CDR3 nucleotide sequence: TGTGCCAGCAGCTTACGGACTCTTTTCACAGATACGCAGTATTTT. It specifies CASSLRTLFTDTQYF. The chain employs TRBV7-9 and TRBJ2-3, with D perhaps TRBD2 (5 bases). Germline V gene data show CDR1 as SEHNR and CDR2 as FQNEAQ (reference sequence). Between the trimmed V and J ends, which lost 2 bases and 2 bases, there was a span of 11 bases. The CDR3 covers 15 residues.

This chain joins TRBV18 and TRBJ1-3, with 7 bases fitting TRBD1. Germline loops: CDR1 KGHSH, CDR2 LQKENI. With 0 bases clipped from V and 2 bases from J, the junction kept 4 bases outside the gene matches. The CDR3 consists of 16 residues. CDR3 sequence reads: CASSPPDRVTGNTIYF. CDR3 coding DNA: TGTGCCAGCTCACCACCTGACAGGGTGACTGGAAACACCATATATTTT.

This chain links TRBV5-8 with TRBJ1-2, with no clear D. Per germline, CDR1 SGHTS and CDR2 YDEGEE. Trimming cost V 0 bases and J 0 bases, with 9 bases left between them. CDR3 length: 15 amino acids. Here the CDR3 DNA reads TGTGCCAGCAGCTTGGTCCAGGTAGCTAACTATGGCTACACCTTC. Residues: CASSLVQVANYGYTF. The entire variable domain, with the rest obtained from reference TRBV5-8 and TRBJ1-2, is as follows: EAGVTQSPTHLIKTRGQQATLRCSPISGHTSVYWYQQALGLGLQFLLWYDEGEERNRGNFPPRFSGRQFPNYSSELNVNALELEDSALYLCASSLVQVANYGYTFGSGTRLTVV.

The count of this clone is one. A junction boundary mismatches the germline segment, possibly from a read error. The sample contains more than one DNA sequence encoding this CDR3. V usage is TRBV19 and J usage is TRBJ1-6, with 7 bases aligning to TRBD1. This CDR3 is built from 12 residues. Germline V lookup: CDR1 LNHDA, CDR2 SQIVND (reference sequence). As DNA, the CDR3 is TGTGCCAGTAGGCCAGGGGGATCACCCCTCCATTTT. It translates to CASRPGGSPLHF. Supplemented by reference TRBV19 and TRBJ1-6, the full variable domain reads DGGITQSPKYLFRKEGQNVTLSCEQNLNHDAMYWYRQDPGQGLRLIYYSQIVNDFQKGDIAEGYSVSREKKESFPLTVTSAQKNPTAFYLCASRPGGSPLHFGNGTRLTVT.

This clone was counted at least ten times. The V gene is TRBV24-1, the J gene TRBJ1-4; 9 nucleotides align to TRBD1. With V trimmed by 4 bases and J by 8 bases, 7 bases remained unmatched. Germline V gives CDR1 KGHDR, CDR2 SFDVKD. This CDR3 has 15 amino acids. CDR3 residues: CATSDPGQGEEKLFF. The CDR3 bases are TGTGCCACCAGTGACCCGGGACAGGGAGAGGAAAAACTGTTTTTT.

The V and J genes are TRBV7-9 and TRBJ1-4; 11 bases are a match to TRBD1. Per germline, CDR1 SEHNR and CDR2 FQNEAQ (reference sequence). The CDR3 covers 17 residues. Trimming took 4 bases from V and 4 from J; bases not matched to a gene: 8. CDR3: CASSSRTGGGINEKLFF. The CDR3 region has the DNA TGTGCCAGCAGCTCCAGGACAGGGGGCGGCATTAATGAAAAACTGTTTTTT.

CDR3 DNA: TGTGCCAGCAGCCCCCCACAGGGCGCCTACGAGCAGTACTTC. This gives the protein CASSPPQGAYEQYF. The V and J genes are TRBV3-1 (or the pseudogene TRBV3-2) and TRBJ2-7; a weak D match, TRBD1 (6 bases). This CDR3 spans 14 amino acids. The germline V gene has CDR1 LGHDT and CDR2 YNNKEL (reference sequence). V was clipped by 4 bases and J by 2 bases, with 12 bases between them.

This sequence joins TRBV29-1 and TRBJ1-1; D uncertain. There are 12 residues in the CDR3. Trimming left V 7 bases short and J 0 bases short, with 9 bases between. The germline CDR1 and CDR2 sequences are SQVTM and ANQGSEA. The CDR3 loop reads CSGWRVNTEAFF. The CDR3 DNA sequence: TGCAGCGGGTGGAGGGTGAACACTGAAGCTTTCTTT.

The J gene is TRBJ1-6, the V gene TRBV11-2; 8 nucleotides match TRBD1. J was trimmed by 8 bases and V by 2 bases; bases with no gene match: 5. This CDR3 is 15 amino acids long. Germline V gene sequence: CDR1 SGHAT, CDR2 FQNNGV. CDR3 bases: TGTGCCAGCAGCTTATTCGGACAGGGAGATTCACCCCTCCACTTT. Amino acids: CASSLFGQGDSPLHF.

This clone was picked up one time. The rearrangement uses TRBV19 and TRBJ2-5; D is perhaps TRBD1 (5 bases). V lost 6 bases to trimming and J lost 4 bases, with 12 bases between them. Looked up from germline, CDR1 is LNHDA and CDR2 is SQIVND (reference sequence). CDR3 length: 13 amino acids. As DNA, the CDR3 is TGTGCCAGTAGCAGGGCATCGGCAGAGACCCAGTACTTC. This sequence encodes CASSRASAETQYF.

The rearrangement joins TRBV7-2 to TRBJ1-1; a weak D match, TRBD1 (6 bases). CDR3 length: 14 amino acids. Per germline, CDR1 SGHTA and CDR2 FQGNSA. Trimming pared 3 bases from V and 4 bases from J, leaving 12 bases between. CDR3 residues: CASSFTGLGTEAFF. The CDR3 region has the DNA TGTGCCAGCAGCTTTACAGGGTTGGGCACTGAAGCTTTCTTT.

V is TRBV3-1 (or the pseudogene TRBV3-2) and J is TRBJ2-1; 12 positions match TRBD2. V shed 6 bases and J 9 bases; nucleotides not matched to a gene: 9. The CDR3 covers 15 residues. CDR1 and CDR2 from the germline V gene are LGHDT and YNNKEL (reference sequence). CDR3 sequence reads: CASSSGTSGWGEQFF. The CDR3 nucleotides are TGTGCCAGCAGTTCCGGGACTAGCGGGTGGGGTGAGCAGTTCTTC.

The chain links TRBV11-2 to TRBJ1-1; D not resolved. Germline values: CDR1 SGHAT, CDR2 FQNNGV. The V end lost 1 base, the J end lost 5 bases, and 5 bases lay between the germline ends. The CDR3 length is 12 residues. CDR3 bases: TGTGCCAGCAGCTTAGGAGAAACTGAAGCTTTCTTT. Residues: CASSLGETEAFF.

This clone was detected only once. The chain uses TRBV6-5 and TRBJ2-7, with 11 bases identical to TRBD2. V shed 5 bases and J 3 bases; nucleotides not matched to a gene: 6. The CDR3 covers 15 residues. Germline values: CDR1 MNHEY, CDR2 SVGAGI. The DNA of the CDR3 is TGTGCCAGCAGTCCGTTAGCGGGGGGGAGCTACGAGCAGTACGTC. Its translation: CASSPLAGGSYEQYV.

This sequence joins TRBV10-1 and TRBJ1-4, with D possibly TRBD1 on 5 matching bases. This CDR3 region has 15 residues. Germline V gene lookup returns CDR1 WNHNN and CDR2 SYGVQD (reference sequence). Trimming removed 0 bases at V and 6 bases at J, with 11 bases between. The CDR3, as DNA: TGCGCCAGCAGTGAGTCACGCGGGACCGATGAAAAACTGTTTTTT. As protein: CASSESRGTDEKLFF.

In regard to this clone: Within the sample, other DNA sequences also encode this same CDR3. The chain combines TRBV6-5 with TRBJ1-1; possible D gene TRBD1, 5 bases. Trimming pared 3 bases from V and 2 bases from J, leaving 7 bases between. The CDR3 loop spans 13 amino acids. The V gene's germline CDR1 is MNHEY and CDR2 SVGAGI. As DNA, the CDR3 is TGTGCCAGCAGTTATGACAGTAACACTGAAGCTTTCTTT. This translates into CASSYDSNTEAFF.

The chain is built from TRBV4-3 and TRBJ2-3; a possible D gene is TRBD1 (5 bases). Germline V CDR1 and CDR2: LGHNA, YSLEER. The CDR3 is 14 residues long. The V and J ends lost 4 bases and 9 bases respectively, with 17 bases between them. CDR3 protein: CASSPQGNGRTQYF. The CDR3 DNA is TGCGCCAGCAGCCCCCAGGGAAACGGGCGGACGCAGTATTTT.

This clone was detected once. The V call is TRBV3-1 (or the pseudogene TRBV3-2), the J call TRBJ2-2; 8 positions match TRBD1. This CDR3 spans 15 amino acids. After removal of 3 bases from V and 0 bases from J, the junction contained 0 bases not matched to a gene. The germline V gene has CDR1 LGHDT and CDR2 YNNKEL (reference sequence). The CDR3 loop is CASSQGQANTGELFF. CDR3 nucleotide sequence: TGTGCCAGCAGCCAGGGACAGGCGAACACCGGGGAGCTGTTTTTT.

This clone is a singleton in its sample. The V and J genes are TRBV4-2 and TRBJ2-3; TRBD2 matches 7 bases. The germline CDR1 and CDR2 sequences are LGHNA and YNFKEQ. The V and J ends lost 1 base and 3 bases, in that order; junction bases with no gene match: 7. This CDR3 is 16 amino acids long. The CDR3 nucleotides read TGTGCCAGCAGCCAAGGACTGGGAGGGGTAACAGATACGCAGTATTTT. Its translation is CASSQGLGGVTDTQYF.